This TCR beta chain originates from a study of shared T cell receptors in the human thymus. Germline CDR1 SGHNT, CDR2 YYREEE (reference sequence). The germline V and J ends were trimmed by 4 bases and 0 bases, with 18 bases remaining between them. The CDR3 length is 17 residues. The sample holds one count of this clone. Using immunoSEQ multiplex PCR, the repertoire was profiled, and TCRdb retains in-frame clones only, with some absent. The sample yields hundreds of thousands of clones, over 75% seen once. The data were also submitted as part of a second study, on human thymus T cells. That source reports: Resected material from corrective heart surgery provided the thymus tissue analysed. Thymic and blood repertoires appeared to show biased V and J gene usage. Highly overlapping thymic repertoires in unrelated individuals were reported by related research.

This TCR was recovered from a boy under two years old with a congenital heart defect. This rearrangement joins TRBV5-4 to TRBJ2-3; TRBD1 might be the D (6 bases). The sample taken for sequencing was thymocytes. CDR3 in amino acids: CASSRAGTHESTDTQYF. The CDR3 DNA follows: TGTGCCAGCAGCAGGGCCGGGACACATGAAAGCACAGATACGCAGTATTTT.